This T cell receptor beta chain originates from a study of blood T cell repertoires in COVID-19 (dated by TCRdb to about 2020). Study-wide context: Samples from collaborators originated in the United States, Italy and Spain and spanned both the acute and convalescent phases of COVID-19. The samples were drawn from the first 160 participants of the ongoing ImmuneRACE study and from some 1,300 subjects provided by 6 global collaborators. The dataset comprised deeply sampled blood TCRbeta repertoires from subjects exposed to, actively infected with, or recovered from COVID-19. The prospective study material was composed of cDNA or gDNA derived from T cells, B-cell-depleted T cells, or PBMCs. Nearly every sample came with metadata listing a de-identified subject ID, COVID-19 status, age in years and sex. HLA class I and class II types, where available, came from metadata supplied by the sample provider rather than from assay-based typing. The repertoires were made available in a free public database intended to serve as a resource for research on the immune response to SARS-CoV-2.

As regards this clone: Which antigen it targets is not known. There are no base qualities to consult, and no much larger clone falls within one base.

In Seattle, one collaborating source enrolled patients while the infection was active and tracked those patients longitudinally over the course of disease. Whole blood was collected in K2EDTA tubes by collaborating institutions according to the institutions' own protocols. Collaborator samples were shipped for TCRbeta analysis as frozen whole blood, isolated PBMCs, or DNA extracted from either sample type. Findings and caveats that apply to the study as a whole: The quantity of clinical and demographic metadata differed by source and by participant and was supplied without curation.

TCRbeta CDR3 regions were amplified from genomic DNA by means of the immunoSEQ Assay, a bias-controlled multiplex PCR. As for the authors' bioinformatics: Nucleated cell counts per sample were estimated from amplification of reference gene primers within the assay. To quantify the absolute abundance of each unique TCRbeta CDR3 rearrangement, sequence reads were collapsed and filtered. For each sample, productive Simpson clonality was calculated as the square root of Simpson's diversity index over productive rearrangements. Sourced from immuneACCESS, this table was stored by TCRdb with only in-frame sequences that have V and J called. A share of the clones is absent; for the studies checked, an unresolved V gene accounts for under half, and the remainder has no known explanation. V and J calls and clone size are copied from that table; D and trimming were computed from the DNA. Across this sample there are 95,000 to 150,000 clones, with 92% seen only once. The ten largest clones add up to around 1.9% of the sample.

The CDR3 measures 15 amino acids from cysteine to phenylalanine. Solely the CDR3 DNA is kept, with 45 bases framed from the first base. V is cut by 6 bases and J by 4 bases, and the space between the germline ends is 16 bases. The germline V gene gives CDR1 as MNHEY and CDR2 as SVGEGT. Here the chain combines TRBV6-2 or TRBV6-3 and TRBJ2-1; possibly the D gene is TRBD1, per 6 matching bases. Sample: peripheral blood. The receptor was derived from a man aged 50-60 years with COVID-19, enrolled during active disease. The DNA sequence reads TGTGCCAGCAGCCAAAACCCTACAGGGTACAATGAGCAGTTCTTC. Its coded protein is CASSQNPTGYNEQFF.